This T cell receptor (beta chain) was identified in a study of cytotoxic CD8 clonotypes in ibrutinib-treated CLL. General study results and limits: Baseline clonality exceeded age-matched healthy donors and tracked circulating CD8+ T-cell counts. Clonality showed a rise at ibrutinib response that reversed toward baseline at progression. On treatment, the uncommon public clonotypes contracted or remained stable.

As input for TCR beta libraries, roughly 2 micrograms of genomic DNA came from cryopreserved PBMCs. Sequenced by immunoSEQ multiplex PCR; TCRdb stores in-frame clones only, minus some. This sample has more than 150,000 clones, with about 72% found just once. The trim removed 4 bases at V and 2 bases at J, leaving 2 bases unmatched. In germline, CDR1 is SGHNT, CDR2 YYREEE (reference sequence). The CDR3 covers 13 residues. This clone was seen a handful of times. Antigen specificity is unknown. The receptor's source is a human donor with chronic lymphocytic leukemia. The V gene is TRBV5-4, the J gene TRBJ2-7, with 8 bases matching TRBD1. The source was PBMCs, collected after 24 months of ibrutinib treatment. The CDR3 loop reads CASSVTGAYEQYF. CDR3 nucleotides: TGTGCCAGCAGCGTGACAGGGGCCTACGAGCAGTACTTC.